This TCR beta chain was sequenced in a study of blood T cell repertoires in COVID-19. Study in general: Sites in the United States, Italy and Spain provided acute and convalescent COVID-19 samples. From T cells, B-cell-depleted T cells, or PBMCs came the material, which was cDNA or gDNA.

Original data processing: Estimation of nucleated cell counts was performed using reference gene primer amplification. Data came from immunoSEQ multiplex PCR; TCRdb stores just in-frame clones and leaves some out. V, J and clone size are those of that table, while D and trimming were read from the DNA. The sample includes 200,000 or so clones, around 86% of them seen just once. Per the germline V gene, CDR1 is MGHRA and CDR2 is YSYEKL. V lost 1 base to trimming and J lost 4 bases, with 7 bases between them. CDR3 length: 13 residues. The TCR was taken from a man aged 55-75 years with acute or convalescent COVID-19. The sample comprised peripheral blood. V is TRBV4-1 and J is TRBJ1-2; unclear D gene. The CDR3 protein is CASSQVVFYGYTF. CDR3 DNA sequence: TGCGCCAGCAGCCAAGTAGTCTTCTATGGCTACACCTTC.